This T cell receptor beta chain was captured in a study of blood T cell repertoires in COVID-19. Germline V gene sequence: CDR1 LNHDA, CDR2 SQIVND (reference sequence). The CDR3 runs 16 residues. V lost 5 bases and J lost 4, with 18 bases in between. The repertoire was sequenced with immunoSEQ multiplex PCR; TCRdb's copy has only in-frame clones and lacks some. The top ten clones hold around 1.2% of a sample with about 200,000 clones, under 95% of them seen once. The sequence came from a man aged 25-45 years with acute or convalescent COVID-19. The sample comprised peripheral blood. The chain couples TRBV19 to TRBJ2-1; D might be TRBD1 (6 bases). Written as DNA, the CDR3 is TGTGCCAGTAGTGAGGGCTCCGGGACACCTTACAATGAGCAGTTCTTC. As protein: CASSEGSGTPYNEQFF.